A selection of T cell receptor beta chains follows, all from one sample in a study of blood T cell repertoires in COVID-19. Profiled with immunoSEQ multiplex PCR; TCRdb holds only in-frame clones, not every one. The table includes some 530,000 clones, about 85% detected once. The sequencing sample was made of PBMCs or T cells enriched from blood (not recorded which). The receptor set was obtained from a woman in her sixties who had recovered from COVID-19. CDR3s include the opening cysteine and the closing phenylalanine or tryptophan. The D gene is left open where the match is weak. For some rows the clone size is stated as once, few or many, or as a class when expanded; others skip it.

TRBJ2-2,once,TRBV24-1,.,CATSDLQSPQNTGELFF,TGTGCCACCAGTGATTTGCAGTCGCCCCAGAACACCGGGGAGCTGTTTTTT
TRBJ2-7,.,TRBV7-2,TRBD2,CASSRTSVGYEQYF,TGTGCCAGCAGCCGGACTAGCGTCGGCTACGAGCAGTACTTC
TRBJ1-1,once,TRBV7-2,TRBD1,CASSSQGQMNTEAFF,TGTGCCAGCAGCTCCCAGGGACAGATGAACACTGAAGCTTTCTTT
TRBJ1-3,.,TRBV3-1/TRBV3-2,.,CASSQEGGSGNTIYF,TGTGCCAGCAGCCAAGAGGGAGGTTCTGGAAACACCATATATTTT
TRBJ2-3,.,TRBV5-6,TRBD2,CASSPLAGGRDTQYF,TGTGCCAGCAGCCCGTTAGCGGGGGGGCGAGATACGCAGTATTTT
TRBJ1-3,once,TRBV7-9,.,CASSPDTVGNTIYF,TGTGCCAGCAGCCCCGACACGGTCGGAAACACCATATATTTT
TRBJ2-1,.,TRBV6-2/TRBV6-3,.,CASSYGQNNEQFF,TGTGCCAGCAGTTACGGTCAGAACAATGAGCAGTTCTTC
TRBJ1-1,.,TRBV27,TRBD1,CASSLLGVGQSLAFF,TGTGCCAGCAGTTTATTGGGAGTGGGACAGAGTTTAGCTTTCTTT
TRBJ1-6,.,TRBV2,.,CASSETGWSSPLHF,TGTGCCAGCAGTGAAACAGGGTGGAGTTCACCCCTCCACTTT
TRBJ1-1,.,TRBV5-1,.,CASSSYRGSNTEAFF,TGCGCCAGCAGCTCCTATCGGGGGTCGAACACTGAAGCTTTCTTT
TRBJ2-2,many,TRBV5-1,.,CASMEVNTGELFF,TGCGCCAGCATGGAGGTGAACACCGGGGAGCTGTTTTTT
TRBJ2-7,once,TRBV28,.,CASSFWENPYEQYF,TGTGCCAGCAGTTTCTGGGAGAACCCCTACGAGCAGTACTTC
TRBJ1-6,.,TRBV9,.,CASSVDVREGSPLHF,TGTGCCAGCAGCGTAGACGTCAGGGAAGGTTCACCCCTCCACTTT
TRBJ1-1,once,TRBV6-5,.,CASRRTAGAGTEAFF,TGTGCCAGCAGACGTACCGCGGGGGCAGGCACTGAAGCTTTCTTT
TRBJ2-7,.,TRBV29-1,TRBD1,CSATQGSSSYEQYF,TGCAGCGCTACACAGGGGTCTAGCTCCTACGAGCAGTACTTC
TRBJ1-3,.,TRBV9,.,CASSGGGGNTIYF,TGTGCCAGCAGCGGGGGAGGTGGAAACACCATATATTTT
TRBJ1-4,few,TRBV5-1,TRBD1,CASASTGGFSTNEKLFF,TGCGCCAGCGCAAGTACAGGGGGCTTCTCAACTAATGAAAAACTGTTTTTT
TRBJ2-3,.,TRBV5-1,.,CASSLIPSTDTQYF,TGCGCCAGCAGCTTGATTCCCTCGACAGATACGCAGTATTTT
TRBJ1-5,.,TRBV21-1,.,CASSKVSRVINQPQHF,TGTGCCAGCAGCAAAGTAAGCAGGGTGATCAATCAGCCCCAGCATTTT
TRBJ1-5,.,TRBV11-2,.,CASSLAGSSNQPQHF,TGTGCCAGCAGCTTAGCGGGGAGTAGCAATCAGCCCCAGCATTTT
TRBJ2-7,.,TRBV20-1,TRBD2,CSASKLAGDEQYF,TGCAGTGCTAGTAAACTAGCGGGGGACGAGCAGTACTTC
TRBJ2-7,.,TRBV7-9,.,CASSKTGYEQYF,TGTGCCAGCAGCAAAACAGGGTACGAGCAGTACTTC
TRBJ2-5,.,TRBV14,TRBD1,CASSRDRQETQYF,TGTGCCAGCAGCCGGGACAGACAAGAGACCCAGTACTTC
TRBJ2-7,.,TRBV2,.,CASTPMEGYEQYF,TGTGCCAGCACCCCCATGGAGGGATACGAGCAGTACTTC
TRBJ1-1,once,TRBV19,TRBD1,CASSLDRDRVPEAFF,TGTGCCAGTAGCCTCGACCGGGACAGGGTCCCCGAAGCTTTCTTT
TRBJ1-3,.,TRBV6-5,.,CASSYAQGHSGNTIYF,TGTGCCAGCAGTTATGCACAGGGCCACTCTGGAAACACCATATATTTT
TRBJ1-1,.,TRBV6-5,.,CASHSSSSEAFF,TGTGCCAGCCATTCTTCGAGCTCTGAAGCTTTCTTT
TRBJ1-3,.,TRBV7-8,.,CASSSGITGSGNTIYF,TGTGCCAGCAGCTCAGGGATTACAGGCTCTGGAAACACCATATATTTT
TRBJ2-3,.,TRBV5-4,.,CANSGELADTQYF,TGTGCCAACAGTGGGGAGCTAGCAGATACGCAGTATTTT
TRBJ1-2,.,TRBV9,TRBD1,CASSTPGPRGQGSYGYTF,TGTGCCAGCAGCACGCCCGGACCGAGGGGACAGGGGTCCTATGGCTACACCTTC
TRBJ2-1,.,TRBV20-1,.,CSASHNEQFF,TGCAGTGCTTCTCACAATGAGCAGTTCTTC
TRBJ1-6,.,TRBV28,.,CASRLSSYNSPLHF,TGTGCCAGCAGACTGAGCTCCTATAATTCACCCCTCCACTTT
TRBJ1-1,.,TRBV2,.,CASRSRTGRNTEAFF,TGTGCCAGCAGGAGCAGGACCGGGAGGAACACTGAAGCTTTCTTT
TRBJ2-3,few,TRBV5-6,.,CASTLGGASWDTQYF,TGTGCCAGCACCCTGGGGGGGGCGTCCTGGGATACGCAGTATTTT
TRBJ2-1,.,TRBV5-1,TRBD2,CASSRTSGSNEQFF,TGCGCCAGCAGCCGGACTAGCGGCTCCAATGAGCAGTTCTTC
TRBJ2-1,.,TRBV5-4,.,CASSLSPEISYNEQFF,TGTGCCAGCAGCTTGTCCCCGGAGATCTCCTACAATGAGCAGTTCTTC
TRBJ2-2,.,TRBV15,TRBD1,CATSHGQGPTGELFF,TGTGCCACCAGCCATGGACAGGGACCCACCGGGGAGCTGTTTTTT
TRBJ2-5,.,TRBV3-1/TRBV3-2,.,CASSIDRLGGETQYF,TGTGCCAGCAGCATTGACAGGTTGGGGGGGGAGACCCAGTACTTC
TRBJ1-2,.,TRBV12-5,.,CASGSPPDTYGYTF,TGTGCTAGTGGTTCCCCCCCTGACACCTATGGCTACACCTTC
TRBJ1-4,.,TRBV15,.,CATSRDLPSNEKLFF,TGTGCCACCAGCAGAGATCTCCCGTCTAATGAAAAACTGTTTTTT
TRBJ1-2,.,TRBV27,TRBD1,CASSLRGTGQYGYTF,TGTGCCAGCAGTTTACGGGGGACAGGACAGTATGGCTACACCTTC
TRBJ2-2,few,TRBV9,.,CASSVGLYRETGELFF,TGTGCCAGCAGCGTAGGGCTCTATAGGGAGACCGGGGAGCTGTTTTTT
TRBJ1-5,.,TRBV7-8,TRBD1,CASSPLTGGQHF,TGTGCCAGCAGCCCGTTGACAGGGGGCCAGCATTTT
TRBJ1-3,.,TRBV30,TRBD1,CAWSVAGGGNTIYF,TGTGCCTGGAGTGTAGCAGGGGGCGGAAACACCATATATTTT
TRBJ1-4,.,TRBV5-1,.,CASSLAGTNEKLFF,TGCGCCAGCAGCTTAGCAGGGACTAATGAAAAACTGTTTTTT